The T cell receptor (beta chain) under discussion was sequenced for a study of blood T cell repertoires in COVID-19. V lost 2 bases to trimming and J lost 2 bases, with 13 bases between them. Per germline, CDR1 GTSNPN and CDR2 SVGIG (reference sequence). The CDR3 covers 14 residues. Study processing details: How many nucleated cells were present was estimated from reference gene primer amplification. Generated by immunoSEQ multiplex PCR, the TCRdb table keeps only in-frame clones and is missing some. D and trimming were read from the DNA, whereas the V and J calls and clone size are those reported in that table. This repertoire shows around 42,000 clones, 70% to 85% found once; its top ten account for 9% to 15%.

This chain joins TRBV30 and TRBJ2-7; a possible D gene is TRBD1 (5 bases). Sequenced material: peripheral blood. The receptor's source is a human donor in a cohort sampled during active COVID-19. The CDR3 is CAWSLGPTPYEQYF. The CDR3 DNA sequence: TGTGCCTGGAGTCTGGGGCCGACTCCCTACGAGCAGTACTTC.